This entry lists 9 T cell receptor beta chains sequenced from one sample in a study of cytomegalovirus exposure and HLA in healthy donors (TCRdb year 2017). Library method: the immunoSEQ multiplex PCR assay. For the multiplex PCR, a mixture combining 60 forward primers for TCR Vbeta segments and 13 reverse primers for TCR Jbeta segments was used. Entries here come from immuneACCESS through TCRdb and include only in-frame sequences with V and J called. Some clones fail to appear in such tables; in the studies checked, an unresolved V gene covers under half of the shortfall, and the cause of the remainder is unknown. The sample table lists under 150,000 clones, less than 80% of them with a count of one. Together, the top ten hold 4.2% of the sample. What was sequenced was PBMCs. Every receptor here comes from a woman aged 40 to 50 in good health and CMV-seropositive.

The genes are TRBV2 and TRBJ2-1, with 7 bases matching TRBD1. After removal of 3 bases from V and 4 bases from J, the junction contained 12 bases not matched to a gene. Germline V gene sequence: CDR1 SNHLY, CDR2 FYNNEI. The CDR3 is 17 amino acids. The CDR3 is CASSDEGTGTAYNEQFF. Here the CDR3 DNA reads TGTGCCAGCAGTGACGAGGGGACCGGGACAGCTTACAATGAGCAGTTCTTC.

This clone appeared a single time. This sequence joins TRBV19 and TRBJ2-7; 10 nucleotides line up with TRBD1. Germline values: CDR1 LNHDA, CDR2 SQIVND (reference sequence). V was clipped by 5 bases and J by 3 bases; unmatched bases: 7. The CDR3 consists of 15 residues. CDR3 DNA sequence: TGTGCCAGTAGTGGGGGGGACAGGGGCTTCTACGAGCAGTACTTC. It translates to CASSGGDRGFYEQYF.

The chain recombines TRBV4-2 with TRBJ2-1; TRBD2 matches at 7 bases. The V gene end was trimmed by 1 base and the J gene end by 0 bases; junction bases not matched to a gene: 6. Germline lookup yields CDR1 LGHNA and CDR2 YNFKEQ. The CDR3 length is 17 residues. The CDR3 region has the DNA TGTGCCAGCAGCCAAGGTTTGAGACTAGCCTCCTACAATGAGCAGTTCTTC. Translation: CASSQGLRLASYNEQFF.

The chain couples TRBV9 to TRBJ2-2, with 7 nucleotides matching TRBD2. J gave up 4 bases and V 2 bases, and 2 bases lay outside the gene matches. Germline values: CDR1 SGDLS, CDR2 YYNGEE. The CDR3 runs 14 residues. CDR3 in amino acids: CASSVGTTTGELFF. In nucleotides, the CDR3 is TGTGCCAGCAGCGTCGGGACTACCACCGGGGAGCTGTTTTTT.

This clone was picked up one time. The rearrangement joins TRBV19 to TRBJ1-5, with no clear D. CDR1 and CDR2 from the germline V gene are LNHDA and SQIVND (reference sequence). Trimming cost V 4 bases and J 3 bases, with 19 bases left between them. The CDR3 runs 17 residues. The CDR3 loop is CASSRKAANQFNQPQHF. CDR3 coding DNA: TGTGCCAGTAGTAGAAAAGCAGCGAACCAATTCAATCAGCCCCAGCATTTT.

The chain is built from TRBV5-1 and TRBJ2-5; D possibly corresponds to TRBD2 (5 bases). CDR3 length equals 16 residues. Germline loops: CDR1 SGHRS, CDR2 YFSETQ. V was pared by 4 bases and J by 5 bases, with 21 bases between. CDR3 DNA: TGCGCCAGCAGCCCCAACAGCGGAACCCCCGGGGAGACCCAGTACTTC. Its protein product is CASSPNSGTPGETQYF. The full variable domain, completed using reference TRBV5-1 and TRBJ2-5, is KAGVTQTPRYLIKTRGQQVTLSCSPISGHRSVSWYQQTPGQGLQFLFEYFSETQRNKGNFPGRFSGRQFSNSRSEMNVSTLELGDSALYLCASSPNSGTPGETQYFGPGTRLLVL.

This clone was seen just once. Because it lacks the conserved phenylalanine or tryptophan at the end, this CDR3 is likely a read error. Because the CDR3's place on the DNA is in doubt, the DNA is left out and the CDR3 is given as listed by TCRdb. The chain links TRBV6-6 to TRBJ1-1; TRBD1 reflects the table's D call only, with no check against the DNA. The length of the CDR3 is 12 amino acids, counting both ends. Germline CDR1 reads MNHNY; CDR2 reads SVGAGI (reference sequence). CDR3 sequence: CASSYGQGALLL.

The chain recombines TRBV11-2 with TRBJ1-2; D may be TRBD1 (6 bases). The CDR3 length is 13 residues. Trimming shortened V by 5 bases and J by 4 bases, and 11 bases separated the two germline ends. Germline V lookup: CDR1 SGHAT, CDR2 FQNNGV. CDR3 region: CASSPDRRYGYTF. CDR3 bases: TGTGCCAGCAGCCCGGACAGACGCTATGGCTACACCTTC.

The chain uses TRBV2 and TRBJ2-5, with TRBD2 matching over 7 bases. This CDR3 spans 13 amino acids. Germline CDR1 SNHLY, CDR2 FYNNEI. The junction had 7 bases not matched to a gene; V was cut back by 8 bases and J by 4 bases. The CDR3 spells CASGGEVRETQYF. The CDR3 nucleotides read TGTGCCAGCGGGGGGGAGGTACGAGAGACCCAGTACTTC.